This paragraph covers one T cell receptor (beta chain) sequence. Its antigen is currently not known. No per-base quality is available; no much larger clone lies one base away. CDR3 length: 16 amino acids, cysteine to phenylalanine. Only the CDR3 DNA is retained, 48 bases long and in frame from the first base. V lost 4 bases and J lost 7 bases, and the count of bases not matched to a germline gene is 11. CDR1 and CDR2 (KGHSH, LQKENI) derive from the germline V gene. These data belong to a study of cytomegalovirus exposure and HLA in healthy donors (dated by TCRdb to the late 2010s). A note on the overall study: A later analysis indicated that the roughly 130 validation repertoires were generated on the platform also employed for the 700 or so repertoires of the first cohort. The study aimed to test whether signatures of past pathogen exposure could be identified by cataloging public T cell receptors. Besides the first cohort of roughly 660 subjects, a separate validation cohort made up of 120 different subjects was used. To predict cytomegalovirus infection status, the study combined high-throughput TCR immunosequencing, statistical association of individual TCRs with disease status, and machine learning.

The donors were included in the validation cohort of over a hundred subjects, a group kept apart from the approximately 700-subject first cohort. Library preparation used the immunoSEQ multiplex PCR assay. Per the authors' processing: A statistical classification framework was developed to diagnose cytomegalovirus status using the catalog of TCR beta chain sequences. TCRdb took over this immuneACCESS table, retaining in-frame rearrangements with V and J assigned. Such tables are incomplete; in checked studies, under half of the missing clones stem from an unresolved V gene, and the remainder is unexplained. The D gene and trimming were derived from the DNA, and the V and J assignments and clone size from that table. Here the sample has approximately 60,000 clones; 90% occur a single time. In total, the top ten clones hold around 2.8% of the sample. Study-wide conclusions, independent of this receptor: All 120 or so repertoires were used to score co-occurrence in the validation cohort in a later analysis, because that analysis had no HLA typing for the cohort. Most TCR sequences were observed very rarely across donors, whereas some public TCRs were present in many individuals. The study gave a list of under 200 TCR beta chains associated with cytomegalovirus. In vitro tests confirmed that a few of the cytomegalovirus-associated TCR beta chains recognize cytomegalovirus antigens. Cytomegalovirus status was reported to be diagnosed by the classifier with high specificity and sensitivity in both the original and validation cohorts. It was suggested by the authors that the approach could potentially be generalized to other disease states and immunological phenotypes. A later analysis found that TCRs clustered in the first cohort also tended to co-occur in the roughly 110 validation repertoires, with roughly 95% of cluster scores above 0.

The sequence came from a man aged 18 to 29 in good health and CMV-seronegative. The chain uses TRBV18 and TRBJ2-7; 12 bases in between match TRBD1. Input material: PBMCs. The DNA reads TGTGCCAGCTCACTACCCCCGGGACAGGGGGCCAAGGAGCAGTACTTC. The resulting protein is CASSLPPGQGAKEQYF.